The 20 T cell receptor beta chains given below trace back to one sample, sequenced in a study of cytomegalovirus exposure and HLA in healthy donors. PCR primers comprised 60 Vbeta and 13 Jbeta primers. Sequenced by immunoSEQ multiplex PCR; TCRdb stores in-frame clones only, minus some. The sample consists of 130,000 or so clones, roughly 80% of them appearing once. Sequencing was carried out using PBMCs. Receptors originate from a male donor in good health and CMV-seronegative.

The chain couples TRBV21-1 to TRBJ2-7; TRBD1 is the table's D call and was not checked against the DNA. TRBV21-1 corresponds to a pseudogene. This CDR3 contains 15 residues. The chain's CDR3 is CASSKGGTSSYEQYF. The CDR3 DNA sequence: TGTGCCAGCAGCAAAGGAGGGACATCCTCCTACGAGCAGTACTTC.

The V and J genes are TRBV7-2 and TRBJ1-3; D is unclear. V was shortened by 0 bases and J by 2 bases, with 11 bases between the two germline ends. Germline values: CDR1 SGHTA, CDR2 FQGNSA. The CDR3 covers 16 residues. The CDR3 DNA reads TGTGCCAGCAGCTTAGCGGGTAGTGGGCCTGGAAACACCATATATTTT. As protein: CASSLAGSGPGNTIYF. Drawing the rest from reference TRBV7-2 and TRBJ1-3, the complete variable domain is GAGVSQSPSNKVTEKGKDVELRCDPISGHTALYWYRQSLGQGLEFLIYFQGNSAPDKSGLPSDRFSAERTGGSVSTLTIQRTQQEDSAVYLCASSLAGSGPGNTIYFGEGSWLTVV.

The chain recombines TRBV9 with TRBJ2-1; TRBD2 aligns across 11 bases. The CDR3 sequence is 16 residues long. V was clipped by 1 base and J by 10 bases; unmatched bases: 10. Looked up from germline, CDR1 is SGDLS and CDR2 is YYNGEE. The CDR3 DNA follows: TGTGCCAGCAGCGTACCGCTAGCGGGGGGCCGGGGCGAGCAGTTCTTC. Protein: CASSVPLAGGRGEQFF. Variable domain in full (rest from reference TRBV9 and TRBJ2-1): DSGVTQTPKHLITATGQRVTLRCSPRSGDLSVYWYQQSLDQGLQFLIQYYNGEERAKGNILERFSAQQFPDLHSELNLSSLELGDSALYFCASSVPLAGGRGEQFFGPGTRLTVL.

The J gene is TRBJ1-1, the V gene TRBV28, with 7 bases that match TRBD1. Losses at the gene ends were 5 bases for V and 11 bases for J; bases not matched to a gene: 14. Germline CDR1 and CDR2: MDHEN and SYDVKM. CDR3 length: 14 amino acids. The chain's CDR3 is CASSTTRGTFTAFF. The CDR3 nucleotides read TGTGCCAGCAGTACAACCAGGGGGACATTTACGGCTTTCTTT.

This chain connects TRBV7-8 to TRBJ2-6; 9 positions agree with TRBD1. CDR3 size: 17 residues. V trimming: 5 bases; J trimming: 0 bases; junction bases outside the gene matches: 5. Germline V gene lookup returns CDR1 SGHVS and CDR2 FQNEAQ. The CDR3 loop reads CASSPRDRVSGANVLTF. DNA of the CDR3: TGTGCCAGCAGCCCCCGGGACAGGGTCTCTGGGGCCAACGTCCTGACTTTC.

The rearrangement links TRBV28 to TRBJ1-5, with D hard to call. Per the germline V gene, CDR1 is MDHEN and CDR2 is SYDVKM. V was pared by 8 bases and J by 1 base, with 6 bases between. CDR3 length equals 12 residues. The CDR3 sequence is CASARSNQPQHF. The CDR3 DNA reads as TGTGCCAGCGCACGGAGCAATCAGCCCCAGCATTTT.

The chain carries TRBV21-1 and TRBJ2-7; TRBD2, as called in the table, went unchecked against the DNA. TRBV21-1 is classified as a pseudogene. The CDR3 consists of 16 residues. The CDR3 region is CASSAVREILTYEQYF. The CDR3 DNA follows: TGTGCCAGCAGCGCCGTCCGGGAGATATTAACCTACGAGCAGTACTTC.

The chain couples TRBV28 to TRBJ2-5, with TRBD2 matching over 8 bases. The last part of the DNA fits TRBJ2-7 better; the J call may be wrong. This CDR3 has 15 amino acids. The V gene's germline CDR1 is MDHEN and CDR2 SYDVKM. This chain's CDR3 is CASSLGARGADEQYF. Here the CDR3 DNA reads TGTGCCAGCAGTTTGGGCGCGCGGGGGGCGGACGAGCAGTACTTC.

The chain couples TRBV28 to TRBJ2-7; tentative D call: TRBD1 (5 bases). Trimming pared 4 bases from V and 6 bases from J, leaving 7 bases between. CDR3 size: 11 residues. Germline-derived CDR1 and CDR2 are MDHEN and SYDVKM. In nucleotides, the CDR3 is TGTGCCAGCAGTTCAAGGGGCGAGCAGTACTTC. It is translated as CASSSRGEQYF.

The chain combines TRBV13 with TRBJ2-7; 7 nucleotides agree with TRBD1. The germline gives CDR1 PRHDT, CDR2 FYEKMQ (reference sequence). V shed 5 bases and J 3 bases; nucleotides not matched to a gene: 10. This CDR3 is 15 amino acids long. CDR3 in amino acids: CASSPGLGTDYEQYF. As DNA, the CDR3 is TGTGCCAGCAGCCCGGGGTTAGGGACAGACTACGAGCAGTACTTC. The full variable domain, rest sourced from reference TRBV13 and TRBJ2-7, is AAGVIQSPRHLIKEKRETATLKCYPIPRHDTVYWYQQGPGQDPQFLISFYEKMQSDKGSIPDRFSAQQFSDYHSELNMSSLELGDSALYFCASSPGLGTDYEQYFGPGTRLTVT.

The J gene is TRBJ1-3, the V gene TRBV14; 12 bases align to TRBD1. J gave up 2 bases and V 3 bases, and 5 bases lay outside the gene matches. This CDR3 spans 17 amino acids. The germline V gene encodes CDR1 SGHDN and CDR2 FVKESK. The CDR3 coding sequence is TGTGCCAGCAGCCACCCGGGACAGGGGGCCACTGGAAACACCATATATTTT. This gives the protein CASSHPGQGATGNTIYF.

The J gene is TRBJ1-3, the V gene TRBV5-1; D remains ambiguous. Trimming took 4 bases from V and 4 from J, leaving 12 bases between them. The CDR3 sequence is 14 residues long. Germline assignment: CDR1 SGHRS and CDR2 YFSETQ. CDR3 loop: CASSPGPRGNTIYF. CDR3 in DNA: TGCGCCAGCAGCCCTGGGCCCAGGGGAAACACCATATATTTT. The whole variable domain, remainder taken from reference TRBV5-1 and TRBJ1-3, is KAGVTQTPRYLIKTRGQQVTLSCSPISGHRSVSWYQQTPGQGLQFLFEYFSETQRNKGNFPGRFSGRQFSNSRSEMNVSTLELGDSALYLCASSPGPRGNTIYFGEGSWLTVV.

The chain is built from TRBV7-3 and TRBJ1-6; possibly TRBD1 for D (5 bases). Trimming removed 4 bases from V and 10 bases from J, with 14 bases in between. Germline assignment: CDR1 SGHTA and CDR2 FQGTGA. The CDR3 runs to 14 residues. CDR3 sequence: CASSSGYSFSPLHF. The CDR3 bases are TGTGCCAGCAGCTCAGGGTACTCGTTCTCACCCCTCCACTTT.

The chain uses TRBV4-2 and TRBJ2-1; 10 bases match TRBD2. Germline V gene sequence: CDR1 LGHNA, CDR2 YNFKEQ. After removal of 3 bases from V and 7 bases from J, the junction contained 12 bases not matched to a gene. CDR3 length: 17 amino acids. This CDR3 is CASSQGGLAVFRNEQFF. CDR3 DNA: TGTGCCAGCAGCCAGGGAGGACTAGCGGTTTTCAGAAATGAGCAGTTCTTC.

The rearrangement joins TRBV28 to TRBJ2-7; 9 bases fit TRBD1. Looked up from germline, CDR1 is MDHEN and CDR2 is SYDVKM. After removal of 0 bases from V and 2 bases from J, the junction contained 2 bases not matched to a gene. This CDR3 has 15 residues. CDR3 bases: TGTGCCAGCAGTTTATGGACAGGGGGAACCTACGAGCAGTACTTC. The encoded protein is CASSLWTGGTYEQYF.

The V gene is TRBV19, the J gene TRBJ1-5; weak D call: TRBD1 (6 bases). Germline V gene data show CDR1 as LNHDA and CDR2 as SQIVND (reference sequence). V lost 7 bases, J lost 6 bases, and 16 bases lay in between. This CDR3 has 14 amino acids. The CDR3 DNA sequence: TGTGCCAGTAAGGGGGAGGGGGTTCCTCAGCCCCAGCATTTT. Protein sequence: CASKGEGVPQPQHF.

The rearrangement joins TRBV27 to TRBJ2-1, with 7 bases identical to TRBD1. Per the germline V gene, CDR1 is MNHEY and CDR2 is SMNVEV (reference sequence). V gave up 6 bases and J gave up 8 bases; unmatched junction bases: 13. CDR3 length equals 15 residues. This CDR3 reads CASRSDREFMYEQFF. In DNA, the CDR3 is TGTGCCAGCAGGTCAGACAGGGAGTTTATGTATGAGCAGTTCTTC.

CDR3 sequence: CASSRQGQGAEEQYF. Written as DNA, the CDR3 is TGCGCCAGCAGCCGCCAGGGACAGGGGGCAGAGGAGCAGTACTTC. V and J are TRBV5-1 and TRBJ2-7, with 12 bases aligning to TRBD1. Germline CDR1 SGHRS, CDR2 YFSETQ. V shed 4 bases and J 7 bases; nucleotides not matched to a gene: 9. This CDR3 region has 15 residues. Full variable domain (missing parts from reference TRBV5-1 and TRBJ2-7): KAGVTQTPRYLIKTRGQQVTLSCSPISGHRSVSWYQQTPGQGLQFLFEYFSETQRNKGNFPGRFSGRQFSNSRSEMNVSTLELGDSALYLCASSRQGQGAEEQYFGPGTRLTVT.

The count of this clone is one. The rearrangement joins TRBV6-5 to TRBJ1-5, with TRBD1 matching over 9 bases. V dropped 6 bases and J dropped 6; count of bases not matched to a gene: 9. The germline CDR1 and CDR2 sequences are MNHEY and SVGAGI. The CDR3 is 15 residues long. The CDR3 is CASRTDRGVGQPQHF. For the CDR3, the DNA is TGTGCCAGCAGGACGGACAGGGGAGTCGGTCAGCCCCAGCATTTT.

The chain links TRBV30 to TRBJ2-7, with D hard to call. Looked up from germline, CDR1 is GTSNPN and CDR2 is SVGIG (reference sequence). The CDR3 is made up of 14 amino acids. Trimming cost V 1 base and J 4 bases, with 14 bases left between them. The CDR3 reads CAWSGAGHLYEQYF. The DNA of the CDR3 is TGTGCCTGGAGTGGGGCAGGCCACTTATACGAGCAGTACTTC.